Listed here are 13 T cell receptor beta chains from one sample, sequenced in a study of cytomegalovirus exposure and HLA in healthy donors. The method was immunoSEQ multiplex PCR; TCRdb's version includes in-frame clones alone and lacks a portion of them. The sample has 250,000 to 350,000 clones; about 90% are singletons. Sequenced: PBMCs. The receptors shown here come from a woman aged 25 to 45 in good health and CMV-seropositive.

This clone was counted a single time. The chain has TRBV29-1 and TRBJ2-2; tentative D call: TRBD2 (6 bases). The V gene's germline CDR1 is SQVTM and CDR2 ANQGSEA. The CDR3 runs to 13 residues. V was clipped by 7 bases and J by 0 bases, with 9 bases between them. The DNA of the CDR3 is TGCAGCGCTGGGACTCCGAACACCGGGGAGCTGTTTTTT. Encoded protein: CSAGTPNTGELFF.

Here the CDR3 DNA reads TGTGCCAGCCGCTCCAACGCGACGGGTGGGAACACCGGGGAGCTGTTTTTT. Protein sequence: CASRSNATGGNTGELFF. V and J are TRBV21-1 and TRBJ2-2; the DNA was not compared with TRBD2, the D call given in the table. TRBV21-1 corresponds to a pseudogene. The CDR3 runs to 17 residues.

The V and J genes are TRBV19 and TRBJ2-1; 12 bases match TRBD2. This CDR3 contains 15 residues. Germline loops: CDR1 LNHDA, CDR2 SQIVND (reference sequence). With V trimmed by 7 bases and J by 5 bases, 6 bases remained unmatched. The CDR3 region is CASNLLAGGDNEQFF. The CDR3 nucleotides read TGTGCCAGTAACCTTCTAGCGGGGGGGGACAATGAGCAGTTCTTC. Using reference TRBV19 and TRBJ2-1 for the parts outside the CDR3, the full variable domain is DGGITQSPKYLFRKEGQNVTLSCEQNLNHDAMYWYRQDPGQGLRLIYYSQIVNDFQKGDIAEGYSVSREKKESFPLTVTSAQKNPTAFYLCASNLLAGGDNEQFFGPGTRLTVL.

This clone was seen a handful of times. The CDR3 DNA sequence: TGCGCCAGCAGCCAAGATGCAGGGGGGCTCTATGGCTACACCTTC. This gives the protein CASSQDAGGLYGYTF. The chain is built from TRBV4-3 and TRBJ1-2, with 7 positions matching TRBD1. Germline V CDR1 and CDR2: LGHNA, YSLEER. The CDR3 runs to 15 residues. V lost 0 bases to trimming and J lost 4 bases; unmatched junction nucleotides: 5.

The sample holds a few counts of this clone. This rearrangement joins TRBV7-9 to TRBJ2-3, with TRBD2 matching 10 bases. CDR1 SEHNR and CDR2 FQNEAQ come from the germline V gene (reference sequence). The length of the CDR3 is 15 residues. V dropped 4 bases and J dropped 6; count of bases not matched to a gene: 7. The CDR3 DNA reads TGTGCCAGCAGCTCACCTGAGACTAGCGGGGATACGCAGTATTTT. It is translated as CASSSPETSGDTQYF. The variable domain in full, completed from reference TRBV7-9 and TRBJ2-3, reads DTGVSQNPRHKITKRGQNVTFRCDPISEHNRLYWYRQTLGQGPEFLTYFQNEAQLEKSRLLSDRFSAERPKGSFSTLEIQRTEQGDSAMYLCASSSPETSGDTQYFGPGTRLTVL.

This chain links TRBV25-1 with TRBJ2-7; D gene uncertain. This CDR3 comprises 13 residues. In germline, CDR1 is MGHDK, CDR2 SYGVNS. V was clipped by 4 bases and J by 2 bases, with 9 bases between them. CDR3: CASSGLAPYEQYF. The CDR3 nucleotides are TGTGCCAGCAGTGGTCTGGCCCCCTACGAGCAGTACTTC.

As for this clone: Other DNA sequences in the same sample also yield this CDR3. The V call is TRBV13, the J call TRBJ2-7; D is undetermined. CDR3 size: 11 residues. Germline CDR1 PRHDT, CDR2 FYEKMQ (reference sequence). Trimming stripped 4 bases from V and 1 base from J, with 2 bases between. CDR3 nucleotide sequence: TGTGCCAGCAGCTCGTCCTACGAGCAGTACTTC. Protein sequence: CASSSSYEQYF.

The chain is built from TRBV11-2 and TRBJ1-2; D gene unclear. The CDR3 loop spans 14 amino acids. Germline V gene sequence: CDR1 SGHAT, CDR2 FQNNGV. The V gene lost 5 bases and the J gene lost 4 bases, with 14 bases spanning the gap. CDR3 bases: TGTGCCAGCAGCCCAGTTGGTAGGGCCTATGGCTACACCTTC. Protein: CASSPVGRAYGYTF.

The V gene is TRBV7-2, the J gene TRBJ1-5; D gene unclear. The CDR3 extends over 14 amino acids. CDR1 SGHTA and CDR2 FQGNSA come from the germline V gene. V lost 0 bases, J lost 0 bases, and 3 bases lay in between. The CDR3 DNA is TGTGCCAGCAGCTTAGCTGCTAGCAATCAGCCCCAGCATTTT. Protein sequence: CASSLAASNQPQHF.

This clone was seen just once. CDR3 amino acids: CASSSQMRDTGELFF. CDR3 in DNA: TGCGCCAGCAGCTCCCAAATGAGGGACACCGGGGAGCTGTTTTTT. The V gene is TRBV5-1, the J gene TRBJ2-2, with a tentative D call TRBD2 (5 bases). Deletions cut 3 bases from V and 3 bases from J, with 12 bases between. This CDR3 region has 15 residues. Germline CDR1 is SGHRS and CDR2 is YFSETQ.

The chain is built from TRBV28 and TRBJ2-2; D unresolved. The V gene's germline CDR1 is MDHEN and CDR2 SYDVKM. This CDR3 has 14 residues. V was trimmed by 7 bases and J by 4 bases, leaving 13 bases between them. CDR3 region: CASIRQRSTGELFF. In nucleotides, the CDR3 is TGTGCCAGCATCCGGCAGAGAAGCACCGGGGAGCTGTTTTTT.

The CDR3 coding sequence is TGTGCCAGCAGCTACGGACAGGGCTCCTATGGCTACACCTTC. This sequence encodes CASSYGQGSYGYTF. The J gene is TRBJ1-2, the V gene TRBV5-7; 8 positions agree with TRBD1. TRBV5-7 is classed as an ORF, of uncertain function. Trimming at V came to 3 bases and at J to 4 bases, leaving 5 bases not matched to a gene. The CDR3 spans 14 residues.

The V and J genes are TRBV20-1 and TRBJ2-3; no firm D call. V was pared by 6 bases and J by 4 bases, with 8 bases between. The CDR3 totals 11 residues. Germline V gene sequence: CDR1 DFQATT, CDR2 SNEGSKA (reference sequence). The CDR3 DNA follows: TGCAGTGCGAGATATGCAGATACGCAGTATTTT. This translates into CSARYADTQYF.